Listed here are 6 T cell receptor beta chains from one sample, sequenced in a study of cytomegalovirus exposure and HLA in healthy donors. Both 60 Vbeta primers and 13 Jbeta primers went into the PCR. Libraries were prepared by immunoSEQ multiplex PCR; TCRdb keeps only in-frame clonotypes and omits some of them. Of some 80,000 clones in the sample, 9.5% to 13% were seen once. Sequenced input: PBMCs. These TCRs come from a man between 60 and 70 years old in good health and CMV-seropositive.

This clone occurred a few times. V gene TRBV7-6 combines with J gene TRBJ1-5; 9 nucleotides align to TRBD1. This CDR3 comprises 14 residues. The trim removed 3 bases at V and 5 bases at J, leaving 2 bases unmatched. Germline V gene sequence: CDR1 SGHVS, CDR2 FNYEAQ. The CDR3 bases are TGTGCCAGCAGCTTGGGACAGGGCTATCAGCCCCAGCATTTT. This codes for CASSLGQGYQPQHF.

There are a few counts of this clone. CDR3 sequence: CASSRAAGGQNIQYF. CDR3 DNA sequence: TGTGCCAGCAGCCGTGCAGCGGGAGGGCAAAACATTCAGTACTTC. This chain connects TRBV6-1 to TRBJ2-4; 10 positions match TRBD2. The CDR3 is 15 amino acids. The germline gives CDR1 MNHNS, CDR2 SASEGT. Trimming cost V 6 bases and J 5 bases; bases outside gene matches: 7.

A few counts support this clone. The chain employs TRBV28 and TRBJ1-4; TRBD1 matches 10 bases. CDR3 length: 14 amino acids. The ends lost 5 bases at V and 8 bases at J; junction bases unmatched: 5. Germline CDR1 is MDHEN and CDR2 is SYDVKM. The DNA of the CDR3 is TGTGCCAGCAGTCGGGACAGGGGAAACGAAAAACTGTTTTTT. Its translation: CASSRDRGNEKLFF. The complete variable domain, with remaining parts taken from reference TRBV28 and TRBJ1-4, reads DVKVTQSSRYLVKRTGEKVFLECVQDMDHENMFWYRQDPGLGLRLIYFSYDVKMKEKGDIPEGYSVSREKKERFSLILESASTNQTSMYLCASSRDRGNEKLFFGSGTQLSVL.

This clone has a single count. The rearrangement uses TRBV10-3 and TRBJ2-2, with TRBD2 identical over 13 bases. V was clipped by 4 bases and J by 4 bases; unmatched bases: 0. The CDR3 is 15 amino acids. Germline CDR1 reads ENHRY; CDR2 reads SYGVKD. The DNA of the CDR3 is TGTGCCATCAGTGGACTAGCGGGAGGCACCGGGGAGCTGTTTTTT. Translating it yields CAISGLAGGTGELFF.

The chain joins TRBV4-1 to TRBJ2-3; D remains unclear. The V gene's germline CDR1 is MGHRA and CDR2 YSYEKL. The CDR3 has 13 residues. With 4 bases removed from V and 0 bases from J, the gap between germline ends came to 5 bases. This CDR3 reads CASSLPSTDTQYF. The CDR3 bases are TGCGCCAGCAGCCTTCCTAGCACAGATACGCAGTATTTT.

This clone was counted a few times. V and J are TRBV9 and TRBJ1-3; no clear D. With 6 bases removed from V and 2 bases from J, the gap between germline ends came to 9 bases. This CDR3 comprises 13 residues. Germline CDR1 reads SGDLS; CDR2 reads YYNGEE. In DNA, the CDR3 is TGTGCCAGCACCCCTGCGGCTGGAAACACCATATATTTT. Translation: CASTPAAGNTIYF.